This T cell receptor beta chain stems from a study of blood T cell repertoires in COVID-19. Study-level information: PBMCs, B-cell-depleted T cells, or T cells were the source of the cDNA or gDNA that made up the material.

The CDR3 is made up of 13 amino acids. V lost 6 bases to trimming and J lost 6 bases, with 17 bases between them. Germline V gene lookup returns CDR1 SQVTM and CDR2 ANQGSEA. This table comes from immunoSEQ multiplex PCR, and its TCRdb copy is limited to in-frame clones, with some not included. The data show roughly 97,000 clones, over 70% seen once. This receptor was taken from a man over 45 with acute or convalescent COVID-19. The sample taken for sequencing was peripheral blood. V usage is TRBV29-1 and J usage is TRBJ1-2; possibly TRBD1 for D (6 bases). The CDR3 protein is CSVRGGGHNGYTF. The DNA for the CDR3 is TGCAGCGTCCGGGGCGGGGGGCACAATGGCTACACCTTC.